This TCR beta chain was retrieved from a study of T cells after yellow fever vaccination. Study at large: The authors prepared low-cell-number fractions using SMART-Seq v4 Ultra Low Input. General study results and limits: Peak timing came faster in the weaker secondary response, day 5 versus 15. Post-booster repertoires contained most primary-vaccination clones again (about 95% CD4, 85% to 90% CD8).

The germline gives CDR1 SGHDT, CDR2 YYEEEE. Trimming removed 4 bases from V and 4 bases from J; junction bases left unmatched: 7. This CDR3 is built from 14 residues. TCRdb analysed the 5' RACE reads with MiXCR anew, one entry per CDR3 protein. The data show 360,000 or so distinct CDR3 sequences, with more than 9% seen just once and roughly 18% held by the top ten. This clonotype occurred a few times. Its antigen is unidentified. This specimen was PBMCs, taken on the day of the first yellow fever vaccination. The TCR sequence derives from a man aged 18 to 29 who received the YFV17D yellow fever vaccine. V and J are TRBV5-6 and TRBJ1-2, with 7 bases lining up with TRBD1. The CDR3 DNA follows: TGTGCCAGCAGCCTGACAGGGTTTCCCTATGGCTACACCTTC. Translation gives CASSLTGFPYGYTF.